Listed here are 30 T cell receptor beta chains from one sample, sequenced in a study of a mutant IDH1 vaccine in newly diagnosed glioma listed by TCRdb under 2021. Sample time point, as interpreted from the label and publication: baseline, week 1 (first vaccination visit). What the treatment or condition label conveys for this sample: pre-vaccination baseline after standard-of-care therapy. The library was produced with the immunoSEQ multiplex PCR assay. The immuneACCESS repertoire file appears here via TCRdb, limited to in-frame rearrangements. These files lack a portion of the clones; in checked studies, under half of the deficit traces to unresolved V genes, and the cause of the others is not known. This sample is represented by tens of thousands of clones; around 80% of them were singletons. The ten biggest clones cover less than 2% of the sample. The sequences come from PBMCs, collected from a glioma patient treated with radiotherapy, temozolomide or both. The receptors come from a middle-aged woman with glioma.

The J gene is TRBJ1-1, the V gene TRBV7-9; D gene unclear. Germline V lookup: CDR1 SEHNR, CDR2 FQNEAQ (reference sequence). The CDR3 totals 15 residues. The V end lost 5 bases, the J end lost 0 bases, and 13 bases lay between the germline ends. The CDR3 region has the DNA TGTGCCAGCAGCGAGCTGGCGTCCATGAACACTGAAGCTTTCTTT. Residues: CASSELASMNTEAFF.

The chain joins TRBV12-5 to TRBJ2-7; 7 positions match TRBD1. The germline gives CDR1 LGHNT, CDR2 FRNRAP. Trimming at V came to 2 bases and at J to 3 bases, leaving 13 bases not matched to a gene. The CDR3 runs to 17 residues. The CDR3 coding sequence is TGTGCTAGTGGTTTGCCCATGCAGGGGGAGAGGAACTACGAGCAGTACTTC. Encoded protein: CASGLPMQGERNYEQYF.

This chain links TRBV29-1 with TRBJ2-7; possibly TRBD1 for D (5 bases). CDR3 length equals 13 residues. CDR1 SQVTM and CDR2 ANQGSEA come from the germline V gene. Trimming left V 4 bases short and J 4 bases short, with 14 bases between. The CDR3 DNA follows: TGCAGCGTTGTAGGGCAGGGAAGTTACGAGCAGTACTTC. Protein sequence: CSVVGQGSYEQYF.

V and J are TRBV2 and TRBJ2-5; TRBD2 aligns across 12 bases. The CDR3 contains 17 residues. Trimming cost V 2 bases and J 4 bases; bases outside gene matches: 8. CDR1 SNHLY and CDR2 FYNNEI come from the germline V gene. CDR3 DNA: TGTGCCAGCAGTGAATCTAGCGGGGGGGTCCCTCCAGAGACCCAGTACTTC. The encoded protein is CASSESSGGVPPETQYF.

V usage is TRBV27 and J usage is TRBJ1-1; D not certain. There are 13 residues in the CDR3. Trimming removed 3 bases at V and 1 base at J, with 6 bases between. The germline V gene encodes CDR1 MNHEY and CDR2 SMNVEV (reference sequence). The CDR3 coding sequence is TGTGCCAGCAGTTTCCGGGGGAACACTGAAGCTTTCTTT. Translated: CASSFRGNTEAFF.

This clone was recorded a few times. The chain is built from TRBV6-5 and TRBJ1-5, with a weak D call TRBD1 (6 bases). Germline V gives CDR1 MNHEY, CDR2 SVGAGI. This CDR3 comprises 14 residues. Trimming left V 10 bases short and J 4 bases short, with 17 bases between. CDR3 nucleotide sequence: TGTGCCACCGCCCAGGACAGTCAAAATCAGCCCCAGCATTTT. Its translation is CATAQDSQNQPQHF.

The table lists this clone with a few counts. This chain links TRBV19 with TRBJ1-1; D is perhaps TRBD1 (6 bases). Trimming cost V 4 bases and J 3 bases, with 9 bases left between them. Germline V gene sequence: CDR1 LNHDA, CDR2 SQIVND (reference sequence). This CDR3 has 13 amino acids. CDR3 sequence: CASSRGADTEAFF. Here the CDR3 DNA reads TGTGCCAGTAGTAGGGGGGCTGACACTGAAGCTTTCTTT.

This chain uses TRBV10-3 with TRBJ2-3, with 9 bases that match TRBD1. Germline V gene sequence: CDR1 ENHRY, CDR2 SYGVKD. Trimming took 0 bases from V and 4 from J; bases not matched to a gene: 2. CDR3 size: 15 residues. CDR3 nucleotide sequence: TGTGCCATCAGTGAGTCGGACAGGGGTGCAGATACGCAGTATTTT. This gives the protein CAISESDRGADTQYF.

This clone was recorded a few times. V usage is TRBV20-1 and J usage is TRBJ1-2; D is unclear. With 3 bases removed from V and 1 base from J, the gap between germline ends came to 3 bases. The CDR3 has 11 amino acids. Germline V gene sequence: CDR1 DFQATT, CDR2 SNEGSKA (reference sequence). The CDR3 coding sequence is TGCAGTGCTAGTGATAACTATGGCTACACCTTC. This sequence encodes CSASDNYGYTF.

As DNA, the CDR3 is TGTGCCAGCAGCTTGGGGAGGATGAACACCGGGGAGCTGTTTTTT. This encodes CASSLGRMNTGELFF. The chain couples TRBV5-4 to TRBJ2-2, with a possible D match to TRBD2 (5 bases). The CDR3 spans 15 residues. Germline V lookup: CDR1 SGHNT, CDR2 YYREEE (reference sequence). The V end was cut by 0 bases, the J end by 1 base, with 7 bases between.

This clone was seen once. The V and J genes are TRBV7-8 and TRBJ2-5; 9 bases map to TRBD1. The CDR3 runs to 14 residues. Germline values: CDR1 SGHVS, CDR2 FQNEAQ. V was clipped by 5 bases and J by 5 bases; unmatched bases: 6. This chain's CDR3 is CASSPQGARETQYF. For the CDR3, the DNA is TGTGCCAGCAGCCCACAGGGGGCGAGGGAGACCCAGTACTTC.

The J gene is TRBJ1-6, the V gene TRBV4-3; no firm D call. Per the germline V gene, CDR1 is LGHNA and CDR2 is YSLEER. The CDR3 sequence is 14 residues long. Between the trimmed V and J ends, which lost 6 bases and 6 bases, there was a span of 12 bases. CDR3 amino acids: CASSHPGPNSPLHF. DNA of the CDR3: TGCGCCAGCAGTCATCCGGGTCCTAATTCACCCCTCCACTTT.

The chain uses TRBV5-6 and TRBJ1-1; D is unclear. Trimming left V 2 bases short and J 1 base short, with 9 bases between. In germline, CDR1 is SGHDT, CDR2 YYEEEE. The CDR3 is made up of 14 amino acids. CDR3 in DNA: TGTGCCAGCAGCTTTCCCGGGCGGAACACTGAAGCTTTCTTT. Amino acid sequence: CASSFPGRNTEAFF.

There are a few counts of this clone. The genes are TRBV30 and TRBJ1-1, with a possible D match to TRBD1 (6 bases). The CDR3 extends over 11 amino acids. Germline V gene data show CDR1 as GTSNPN and CDR2 as SVGIG (reference sequence). Trimming removed 1 base at V and 10 bases at J, with 10 bases between. CDR3 DNA: TGTGCCTGGAGTGAAGGGGGGTTAGCTTTCTTT. It yields the protein CAWSEGGLAFF.

V usage is TRBV5-1 and J usage is TRBJ1-1; D possibly corresponds to TRBD1 (5 bases). V dropped 6 bases and J dropped 4 bases, with 13 bases sitting between them. The V gene's germline CDR1 is SGHRS and CDR2 YFSETQ. CDR3 length equals 13 residues. Here the CDR3 DNA reads TGCGCCAGCAAGTTTAAGCAGGGCACTGAAGCTTTCTTT. Encoded protein: CASKFKQGTEAFF.

The chain recombines TRBV2 with TRBJ2-3, with D tentatively TRBD1 (6 bases). Deletions cut 4 bases from V and 0 bases from J, with 11 bases between. The germline CDR1 and CDR2 sequences are SNHLY and FYNNEI. The CDR3 contains 15 residues. The CDR3 protein is CASSGRDTSTDTQYF. CDR3 DNA: TGTGCCAGCAGTGGAAGGGACACTAGCACAGATACGCAGTATTTT.

DNA for the CDR3: TGCGCCAGCAGCCAAGCGGGGGGGGATACGCAGTATTTT. It specifies CASSQAGGDTQYF. The chain links TRBV4-1 to TRBJ2-3; TRBD2 matches at 8 bases. The CDR3 is 13 amino acids. CDR1 MGHRA and CDR2 YSYEKL come from the germline V gene. V shed 1 base and J 6 bases; nucleotides not matched to a gene: 0.

The rearrangement joins TRBV19 to TRBJ1-6; 7 positions match TRBD1. The CDR3 runs to 13 residues. J was trimmed by 10 bases and V by 10 bases; bases with no gene match: 10. Per germline, CDR1 LNHDA and CDR2 SQIVND (reference sequence). The CDR3 DNA reads as TGTGCCACAGGCGAGGGGGCGAGGTCACCCCTCCACTTT. Encoded protein: CATGEGARSPLHF.

This rearrangement joins TRBV2 to TRBJ2-3, with 11 positions matching TRBD2. The germline V gene encodes CDR1 SNHLY and CDR2 FYNNEI. The CDR3 has 18 amino acids. The V and J ends lost 6 bases and 0 bases, in that order; junction bases with no gene match: 11. The CDR3 here is CASRLASGGTTSTDTQYF. CDR3 sequence (DNA): TGTGCCAGCAGGCTAGCTAGCGGGGGGACCACTAGCACAGATACGCAGTATTTT.

This clone was observed a single time. One end of the junction does not line up with germline, which may come from a read error. The chain has TRBV7-7 and TRBJ1-5; weak D call: TRBD1 (5 bases). CDR3 length: 16 residues. Germline CDR1 is SSHAT and CDR2 is FNYEAQ (reference sequence). The CDR3 sequence: CASRMAGTGGNQPQHF. CDR3 DNA sequence: TGTGCTAGCAGGATGGCAGGGACGGGGGGCAATCAGCCCCAGCATTTT.

This chain uses TRBV19 with TRBJ1-2, with D maybe TRBD1 (5 bases). The CDR3 covers 14 residues. Germline V lookup: CDR1 LNHDA, CDR2 SQIVND (reference sequence). Deletions cut 0 bases from V and 3 bases from J, with 8 bases between. Here the CDR3 DNA reads TGTGCCAGTAGTATAGAAGGGGAAGACTATGGCTACACCTTC. Translating it yields CASSIEGEDYGYTF.

The CDR3 DNA reads TGTGCCAGCAGCTTAGATCAGATGGCGCTAGCGGGGGAGCAGTTCTTC. This translates into CASSLDQMALAGEQFF. The rearrangement links TRBV7-9 to TRBJ2-1; 9 nucleotides line up with TRBD2. The CDR3 is 16 amino acids. Germline values: CDR1 SEHNR, CDR2 FQNEAQ (reference sequence). The ends lost 1 base at V and 10 bases at J; junction bases unmatched: 11.

The rearrangement uses TRBV14 and TRBJ2-7; D is unclear. Germline values: CDR1 SGHDN, CDR2 FVKESK. Trimming stripped 4 bases from V and 4 bases from J, with 8 bases between. The CDR3 runs to 12 residues. The CDR3 is CASSPRHYEQYF. CDR3 DNA sequence: TGTGCCAGCAGCCCAAGACATTACGAGCAGTACTTC.

The J gene is TRBJ1-5, the V gene TRBV19, with TRBD1 matching 10 bases. Per the germline V gene, CDR1 is LNHDA and CDR2 is SQIVND (reference sequence). There are 15 residues in the CDR3. V lost 11 bases to trimming and J lost 6 bases; unmatched junction nucleotides: 13. This CDR3 is CASWDGTGETQPQHF. As DNA, the CDR3 is TGTGCCTCTTGGGATGGGACAGGGGAGACTCAGCCCCAGCATTTT.

V is TRBV5-1 and J is TRBJ1-3, with D possibly TRBD1 on 5 matching bases. Trimming took 5 bases from V and 0 from J, leaving 18 bases between them. This CDR3 spans 17 amino acids. Germline CDR1 reads SGHRS; CDR2 reads YFSETQ. CDR3 nucleotides: TGCGCCAGCAGTTTAAGAGGGGCAGGTACCTCTGGAAACACCATATATTTT. Amino acid sequence: CASSLRGAGTSGNTIYF.

The rearrangement uses TRBV5-6 and TRBJ2-5; no firm D call. Germline V gene lookup returns CDR1 SGHDT and CDR2 YYEEEE. Trimming removed 1 base from V and 5 bases from J, with 6 bases in between. The CDR3 spans 12 residues. The CDR3: CASSLRAETQYF. Written as DNA, the CDR3 is TGTGCCAGCAGCTTGCGTGCTGAGACCCAGTACTTC.

V is TRBV4-1 and J is TRBJ1-4; D ambiguous. CDR1 is MGHRA and CDR2 is YSYEKL in the germline V gene. This CDR3 has 15 amino acids. V was cut by 2 bases and J by 7 bases, with 14 bases left in between. CDR3 bases: TGCGCCAGCAGCCAACCCCGGGGATTCGGTGAAAAACTGTTTTTT. It translates to CASSQPRGFGEKLFF.

This chain's CDR3 is CASSPGDRDYGYTF. In DNA, the CDR3 is TGTGCCAGCTCACCAGGGGACAGGGACTATGGCTACACCTTC. The J gene is TRBJ1-2, the V gene TRBV18, with 9 bases identical to TRBD1. This CDR3 is built from 14 residues. The germline gives CDR1 KGHSH, CDR2 LQKENI. The trim removed 2 bases at V and 3 bases at J, leaving 1 base unmatched.

This chain connects TRBV29-1 to TRBJ2-5, with D perhaps TRBD1 or TRBD2 (5 bases each). Germline V gene sequence: CDR1 SQVTM, CDR2 ANQGSEA. This CDR3 spans 13 amino acids. Trimming took off 3 bases at V and 2 bases at J, with 10 bases between the two ends. The chain's CDR3 is CSVEGTDQETQYF. Written as DNA, the CDR3 is TGCAGCGTTGAGGGGACGGATCAAGAGACCCAGTACTTC.

The chain carries TRBV11-3 and TRBJ2-2; possible D gene TRBD1, 6 bases. The length of the CDR3 is 16 residues. V was cut by 5 bases and J by 1 base, with 14 bases left in between. Germline V lookup: CDR1 SGHNT, CDR2 YENEEA. Written as DNA, the CDR3 is TGTGCCAGCAGCGGCCCGCCGGGACAGAACACCGGGGAGCTGTTTTTT. It specifies CASSGPPGQNTGELFF.